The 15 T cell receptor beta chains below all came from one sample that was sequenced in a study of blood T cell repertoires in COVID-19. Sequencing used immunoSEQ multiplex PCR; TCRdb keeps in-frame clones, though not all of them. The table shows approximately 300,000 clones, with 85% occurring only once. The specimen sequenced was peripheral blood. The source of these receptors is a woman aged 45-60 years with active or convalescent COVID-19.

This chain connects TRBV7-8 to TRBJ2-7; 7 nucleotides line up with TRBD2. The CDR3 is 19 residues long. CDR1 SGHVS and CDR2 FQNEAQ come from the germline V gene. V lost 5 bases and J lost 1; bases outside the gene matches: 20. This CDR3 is CASSKGRVHLGAGSYEQYF. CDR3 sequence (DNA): TGTGCCAGCAGCAAGGGGAGGGTCCACCTCGGAGCCGGATCCTACGAGCAGTACTTC. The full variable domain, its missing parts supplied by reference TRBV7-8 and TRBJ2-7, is GAGVSQSPRYKVAKRGQDVALRCDPISGHVSLFWYQQALGQGPEFLTYFQNEAQLDKSGLPSDRFFAERPEGSVSTLKIQRTQQEDSAVYLCASSKGRVHLGAGSYEQYFGPGTRLTVT.

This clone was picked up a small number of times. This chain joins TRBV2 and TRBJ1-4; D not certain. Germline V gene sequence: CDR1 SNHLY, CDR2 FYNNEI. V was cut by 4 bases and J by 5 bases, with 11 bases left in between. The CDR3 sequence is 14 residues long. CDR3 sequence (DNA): TGTGCCAGCAGTGTGTCCGGGTTGAATGAAAAACTGTTTTTT. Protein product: CASSVSGLNEKLFF.

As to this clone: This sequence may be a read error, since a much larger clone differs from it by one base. CDR3 sequence: CASSQGLAETYEQYF. For the CDR3, the DNA is TGTGCCAGCAGCCAAGGACTAGCGGAAACCTACGAGCAGTACTTC. The chain links TRBV3-1 (or the pseudogene TRBV3-2) to TRBJ2-7, with 9 bases fitting TRBD2. This CDR3 has 15 residues. The V segment lost 1 base and the J segment 2 bases; nucleotides outside the gene matches: 3. Per the germline V gene, CDR1 is LGHDT and CDR2 is YNNKEL (reference sequence).

CDR3 in DNA: TGTGCCAGCTCACCAAGCGGGTTCGGGAATGAGCAGTTCTTC. Protein: CASSPSGFGNEQFF. The chain joins TRBV18 to TRBJ2-1, with D perhaps TRBD2 (6 bases). Between the trimmed V and J ends, which lost 2 bases and 7 bases, there was a span of 12 bases. Germline-derived CDR1 and CDR2 are KGHSH and LQKENI. This CDR3 is 14 amino acids long.

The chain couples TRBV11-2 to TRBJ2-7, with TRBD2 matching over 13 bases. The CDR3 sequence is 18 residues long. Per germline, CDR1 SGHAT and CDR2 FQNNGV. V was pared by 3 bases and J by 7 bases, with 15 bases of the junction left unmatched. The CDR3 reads CASSFSSTGTSGMREQYF. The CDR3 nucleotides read TGTGCCAGCAGCTTTTCGTCCACCGGGACTAGCGGGATGAGAGAGCAGTACTTC. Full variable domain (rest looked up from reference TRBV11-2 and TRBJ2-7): EAGVAQSPRYKIIEKRQSVAFWCNPISGHATLYWYQQILGQGPKLLIQFQNNGVVDDSQLPKDRFSAERLKGVDSTLKIQPAKLEDSAVYLCASSFSSTGTSGMREQYFGPGTRLTVT.

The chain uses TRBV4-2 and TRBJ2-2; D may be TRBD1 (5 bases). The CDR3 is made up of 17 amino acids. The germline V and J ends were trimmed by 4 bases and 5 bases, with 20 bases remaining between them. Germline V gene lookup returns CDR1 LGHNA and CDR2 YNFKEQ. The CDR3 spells CASSRPPQGAETGELFF. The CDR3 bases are TGTGCCAGCAGCCGCCCCCCCCAAGGGGCGGAAACCGGGGAGCTGTTTTTT.

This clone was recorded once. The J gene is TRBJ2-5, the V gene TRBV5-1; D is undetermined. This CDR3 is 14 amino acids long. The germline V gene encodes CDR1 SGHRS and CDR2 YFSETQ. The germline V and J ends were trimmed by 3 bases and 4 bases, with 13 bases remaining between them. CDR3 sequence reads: CASSSLRVGETQYF. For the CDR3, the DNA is TGCGCCAGCAGCTCTCTTCGGGTTGGAGAGACCCAGTACTTC.

The CDR3 here is CASSPRVAGGPVADTQYF. The CDR3 DNA reads TGTGCCAGTAGTCCCCGGGTAGCGGGAGGCCCGGTGGCAGATACGCAGTATTTT. This chain joins TRBV19 and TRBJ2-3; 10 bases are shared with TRBD2. CDR3 size: 18 residues. V gave up 5 bases and J gave up 4 bases; unmatched junction bases: 15. The germline V gene has CDR1 LNHDA and CDR2 SQIVND (reference sequence).

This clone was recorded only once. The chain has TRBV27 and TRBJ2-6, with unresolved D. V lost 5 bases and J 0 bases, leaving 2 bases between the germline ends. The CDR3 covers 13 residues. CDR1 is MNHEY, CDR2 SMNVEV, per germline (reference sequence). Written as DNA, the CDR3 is TGTGCCAGCAGTCTCTCTGGGGCCAACGTCCTGACTTTC. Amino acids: CASSLSGANVLTF. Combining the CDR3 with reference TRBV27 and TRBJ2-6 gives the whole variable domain EAQVTQNPRYLITVTGKKLTVTCSQNMNHEYMSWYRQDPGLGLRQIYYSMNVEVTDKGDVPEGYKVSRKEKRNFPLILESPSPNQTSLYFCASSLSGANVLTFGAGSRLTVL.

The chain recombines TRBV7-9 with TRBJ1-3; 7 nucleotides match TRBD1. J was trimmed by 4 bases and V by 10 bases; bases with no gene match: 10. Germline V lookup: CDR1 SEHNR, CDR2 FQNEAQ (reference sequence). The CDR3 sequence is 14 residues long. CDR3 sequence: CANQDRAAGNTIYF. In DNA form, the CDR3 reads TGTGCCAACCAAGACAGGGCGGCAGGAAACACCATATATTTT.

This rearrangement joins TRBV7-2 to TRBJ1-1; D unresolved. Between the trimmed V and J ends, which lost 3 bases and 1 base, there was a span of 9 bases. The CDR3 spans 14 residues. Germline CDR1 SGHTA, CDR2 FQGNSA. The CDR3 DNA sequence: TGTGCCAGCAGCTTCGGTGCGCCGAACACTGAAGCTTTCTTT. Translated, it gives CASSFGAPNTEAFF.

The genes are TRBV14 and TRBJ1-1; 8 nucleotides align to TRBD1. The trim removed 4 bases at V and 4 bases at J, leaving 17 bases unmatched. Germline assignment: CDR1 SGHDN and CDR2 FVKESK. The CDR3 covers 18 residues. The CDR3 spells CASSRGGGRGLRTTEAFF. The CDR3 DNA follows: TGTGCCAGCAGCCGCGGCGGAGGCAGGGGGCTAAGGACCACTGAAGCTTTCTTT.

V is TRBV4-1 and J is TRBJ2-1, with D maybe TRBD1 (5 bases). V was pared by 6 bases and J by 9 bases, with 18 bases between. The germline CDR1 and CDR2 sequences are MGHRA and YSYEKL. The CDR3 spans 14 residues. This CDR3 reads CASSRTPVGPEQFF. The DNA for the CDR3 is TGCGCCAGCAGTCGGACCCCGGTGGGGCCTGAGCAGTTCTTC.

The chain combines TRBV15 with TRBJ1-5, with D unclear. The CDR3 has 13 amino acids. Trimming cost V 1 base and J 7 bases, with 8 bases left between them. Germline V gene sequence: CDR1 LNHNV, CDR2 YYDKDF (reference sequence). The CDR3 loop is CATSRGPGQPQHF. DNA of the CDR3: TGTGCCACCAGCAGAGGGCCGGGACAGCCCCAGCATTTT.

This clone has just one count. CDR3 residues: CAIFSNPGQGARGDTQYF. CDR3 nucleotides: TGTGCCATCTTCTCAAACCCGGGACAGGGGGCGCGAGGAGATACGCAGTATTTT. The chain carries TRBV28 and TRBJ2-3, with 12 bases aligning to TRBD1. CDR1 and CDR2 from the germline V gene are MDHEN and SYDVKM. The length of the CDR3 is 18 residues. V trimming: 10 bases; J trimming: 5 bases; junction bases outside the gene matches: 19. Filled out from reference TRBV28 and TRBJ2-3, the complete variable domain reads DVKVTQSSRYLVKRTGEKVFLECVQDMDHENMFWYRQDPGLGLRLIYFSYDVKMKEKGDIPEGYSVSREKKERFSLILESASTNQTSMYLCAIFSNPGQGARGDTQYFGPGTRLTVL.